The T cell receptor beta chain under discussion was sequenced for a study of monozygotic twins with inflammatory bowel disease. Total RNA was isolated from whole blood without T cell sorting. Germline V gene data show CDR1 as SQVTM and CDR2 as ANQGSEA. The CDR3 spans 11 residues. TCRdb re-called the 5' RACE reads and catalogs CDR3 proteins one per entry, DNA excluded. The sample's table shows about 440,000 distinct CDR3 sequences. Sequencing was performed on blood. This receptor was obtained from a human donor with ulcerative colitis or Crohn's disease, or a healthy co-twin of an affected twin (not recorded which). The V call is TRBV29-1, the J call TRBJ2-7. The CDR3 protein is CSVAGSYEQYF.